The 15 T cell receptor beta chains presented below share a single source sample, sequenced in a study of glioma-infiltrating T cells listed by TCRdb under 2016. The sequencer was an Illumina MiSeq. The iRepertoire nested amplicon-rescue multiplex PCR (arm-PCR) platform was used to amplify TCR alpha and beta CDR3 regions from RNA. The raw public data were reprocessed by TCRdb itself: fastp quality trimming at Q25, MiXCR clonotype calling, in-frame beta chains only. Rows with one shared CDR3 protein collapse into an entry with the most common genes and DNA. The sample table shows some 120,000 distinct CDR3 sequences, and 20% to 25% are seen once. Clones ranked in the top ten supply over 12% of the sample. Sample: glioma tissue, nonneoplastic brain tissue, or PBMCs (not recorded which). These receptors all stem from a human donor with low-grade glioma or glioblastoma, undergoing nonglioma brain surgery, or in good health (not recorded which).

This clonotype was found many times. This chain joins TRBV6-1 and TRBJ2-1; TRBD2 might be the D (5 bases). From germline, CDR1 is MNHNS and CDR2 SASEGT. Trimming pared 5 bases from V and 10 bases from J, leaving 24 bases between. The CDR3 is 16 amino acids. The CDR3 DNA reads TGTGCCAGCAGTCCCGTTTGGAGGCGCCTATCAGGAGAGCAGTTCTTC. Translating gives CASSPVWRRLSGEQFF.

This clonotype came up many times. The V and J genes are TRBV19 and TRBJ2-7; no clear D. CDR3 size: 14 residues. CDR1 LNHDA and CDR2 SQIVND come from the germline V gene (reference sequence). Deletions cut 3 bases from V and 4 bases from J, with 13 bases between. CDR3: CASSMELGRYEQYF. DNA for the CDR3: TGTGCCAGTAGTATGGAGTTAGGAAGATACGAGCAGTACTTC.

The J gene is TRBJ2-1, the V gene TRBV12-3 or TRBV12-4; D is uncertain. V was pared by 1 base and J by 15 bases, with 19 bases between. CDR3 size: 14 residues. The CDR3 protein is CASSLDKTGSMWFF. The CDR3 DNA reads TGTGCCAGCAGTTTAGATAAAACCGGGTCCATGTGGTTCTTC.

The sample holds many counts of this clonotype. This chain joins TRBV6-1 and TRBJ2-5, with D perhaps assigned TRBD1 or TRBD2 (5 bases each). Trimming removed 7 bases from V and 0 bases from J, with 12 bases in between. The CDR3 runs to 14 residues. CDR1 is MNHNS and CDR2 is SASEGT in the germline V gene. For the CDR3, the DNA is TGTGCCAGCACCAAAGGGACCAACCAAGAGACCCAGTACTTC. Translating it yields CASTKGTNQETQYF.

This clonotype was recorded many times. This CDR3 is CASRIAGTSGSSEQFF. As DNA, the CDR3 is TGTGCCAGCAGGATCGCCGGGACTAGCGGGAGTAGCGAGCAGTTCTTC. The J gene is TRBJ2-1, the V gene TRBV6-1, with 14 bases lining up with TRBD2. Germline loops: CDR1 MNHNS, CDR2 SASEGT. The CDR3 spans 16 residues. V shed 6 bases, J shed 10 bases, and the junction held 11 bases outside the gene matches.

Concerning this clonotype: This may be a read error, as it is one base from a much larger clone. The V and J genes are TRBV7-2 and TRBJ2-3; tentatively, D is TRBD2 (5 bases). The length of the CDR3 is 16 residues. Germline-derived CDR1 and CDR2 are SGHTA and FQGNSA. Trimming removed 1 base at V and 2 bases at J, with 13 bases between. CDR3 DNA: TGTGCCAGCAGCTTAGGAGATCTAGGACTCACAGATACGCAGTATTTT. As protein: CASSLGDLGLTDTQYF. The full variable domain, with the rest looked up from reference TRBV7-2 and TRBJ2-3, is GAGVSQSPSNKVTEKGKDVELRCDPISGHTALYWYRQSLGQGLEFLIYFQGNSAPDKSGLPSDRFSAERTGGSVSTLTIQRTQQEDSAVYLCASSLGDLGLTDTQYFGPGTRLTVL.

This clonotype was picked up many times. The chain carries TRBV20-1 and TRBJ2-1, with TRBD2 matching over 11 bases. The CDR3 is 14 residues long. The J segment lost 4 bases and the V segment lost 1 base, leaving 0 bases of the junction unmatched. Germline CDR1 reads DFQATT; CDR2 reads SNEGSKA (reference sequence). CDR3 coding DNA: TGCAGTGCTAGAGGACTAGCGGGATACAATGAGCAGTTCTTC. It codes for CSARGLAGYNEQFF.

At least ten counts were recorded for this clonotype. The rearrangement links TRBV7-9 to TRBJ2-1; 10 bases agree with TRBD1. The CDR3 contains 15 residues. V gave up 3 bases and J gave up 4 bases; unmatched junction bases: 3. CDR1 is SEHNR and CDR2 is FQNEAQ in the germline V gene (reference sequence). CDR3 amino acids: CASSFGQGVYNEQFF. The CDR3 bases are TGTGCCAGCAGCTTCGGACAGGGGGTGTACAATGAGCAGTTCTTC.

This clonotype was seen more than once but under ten times. This CDR3 is CASYREAKNIQYF. CDR3 nucleotides: TGTGCCAGTTACAGGGAGGCCAAAAACATTCAGTACTTC. The chain has TRBV2 and TRBJ2-4; D might be TRBD1 (6 bases). CDR3 size: 13 residues. Trimming left V 9 bases short and J 1 base short, with 10 bases between. The germline V gene has CDR1 SNHLY and CDR2 FYNNEI.

This clonotype was detected ten times or more. The CDR3 reads CASSTDRTANYGYTF. DNA for the CDR3: TGTGCCAGTAGTACCGACAGGACAGCTAACTATGGCTACACCTTC. This rearrangement joins TRBV19 to TRBJ1-2; D possibly corresponds to TRBD1 (6 bases). CDR1 and CDR2 (germline): LNHDA, SQIVND (reference sequence). Deletions cut 4 bases from V and 0 bases from J, with 12 bases between. This CDR3 region has 15 residues.

The chain links TRBV11-1 to TRBJ2-1; 10 nucleotides line up with TRBD2. Germline loops: CDR1 SGHAT, CDR2 FQDESV (reference sequence). The CDR3 has 18 amino acids. Losses at the gene ends were 6 bases for V and 4 bases for J; bases not matched to a gene: 15. Written as DNA, the CDR3 is TGTGCCAGCAGGGGAAGGTCGTATAGCGGGAGGTATTACAATGAGCAGTTCTTC. Its protein product is CASRGRSYSGRYYNEQFF. Complete variable domain (other parts from reference TRBV11-1 and TRBJ2-1): EAEVAQSPRYKITEKSQAVAFWCDPISGHATLYWYRQILGQGPELLVQFQDESVVDDSQLPKDRFSAERLKGVDSTLKIQPAELGDSAMYLCASRGRSYSGRYYNEQFFGPGTRLTVL.

This clonotype showed up many times. The chain combines TRBV7-3 with TRBJ2-3; 7 nucleotides line up with TRBD2. V lost 1 base to trimming and J lost 5 bases; unmatched junction nucleotides: 0. Germline-derived CDR1 and CDR2 are SGHTA and FQGTGA. The CDR3 runs to 13 residues. In DNA, the CDR3 is TGTGCCAGCAGCTTAAGGGAGGGAGATACGCAGTATTTT. It yields the protein CASSLREGDTQYF.

The chain recombines TRBV12-3 or TRBV12-4 with TRBJ2-2; 7 bases line up with TRBD2. There are 14 residues in the CDR3. Unmatched junction bases numbered 9, after V lost 7 bases and J lost 7 bases. CDR3 amino acids: CASNTGGSVGELFF. In DNA form, the CDR3 reads TGTGCCAGCAACACGGGGGGATCCGTCGGGGAGCTGTTTTTT.

This clonotype occurred many times. The rearrangement uses TRBV18 and TRBJ2-3, with TRBD2 matching 7 bases. V lost 2 bases and J lost 4; bases outside the gene matches: 9. The CDR3 is 16 residues long. Germline-derived CDR1 and CDR2 are KGHSH and LQKENI. CDR3 in amino acids: CASSPNSGLPPDTQYF. The CDR3 DNA sequence: TGTGCCAGCTCACCAAATAGCGGGTTACCTCCAGATACGCAGTATTTT. Full variable domain (outside the CDR3, taken from reference TRBV18 and TRBJ2-3): NAGVMQNPRHLVRRRGQEARLRCSPMKGHSHVYWYRQLPEEGLKFMVYLQKENIIDESGMPKERFSAEFPKEGPSILRIQQVVRGDSAAYFCASSPNSGLPPDTQYFGPGTRLTVL.

This clonotype was seen ten or more times. J is TRBJ2-1 and V is TRBV24-1; D unresolved. The CDR3 has 15 amino acids. V lost 0 bases to trimming and J lost 5 bases, with 10 bases between them. Germline loops: CDR1 KGHDR, CDR2 SFDVKD. DNA of the CDR3: TGTGCCACCAGTGATTTGCAGGCGTCAAACAATGAGCAGTTCTTC. Amino acids: CATSDLQASNNEQFF.